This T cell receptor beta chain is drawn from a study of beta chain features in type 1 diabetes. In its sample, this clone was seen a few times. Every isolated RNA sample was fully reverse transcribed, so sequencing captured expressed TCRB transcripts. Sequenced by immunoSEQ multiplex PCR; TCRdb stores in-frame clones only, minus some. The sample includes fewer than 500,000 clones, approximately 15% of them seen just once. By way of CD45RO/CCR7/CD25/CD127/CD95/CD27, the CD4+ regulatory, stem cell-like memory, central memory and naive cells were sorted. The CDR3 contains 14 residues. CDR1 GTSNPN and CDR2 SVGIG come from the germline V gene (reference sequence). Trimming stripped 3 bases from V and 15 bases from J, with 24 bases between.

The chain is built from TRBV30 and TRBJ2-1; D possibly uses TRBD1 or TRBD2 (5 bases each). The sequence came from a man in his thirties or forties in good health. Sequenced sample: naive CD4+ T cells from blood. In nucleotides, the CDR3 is TGTGCCTGGAGCGAACAAATGAGGGACGGATCCTTGTTCTTC. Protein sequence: CAWSEQMRDGSLFF.